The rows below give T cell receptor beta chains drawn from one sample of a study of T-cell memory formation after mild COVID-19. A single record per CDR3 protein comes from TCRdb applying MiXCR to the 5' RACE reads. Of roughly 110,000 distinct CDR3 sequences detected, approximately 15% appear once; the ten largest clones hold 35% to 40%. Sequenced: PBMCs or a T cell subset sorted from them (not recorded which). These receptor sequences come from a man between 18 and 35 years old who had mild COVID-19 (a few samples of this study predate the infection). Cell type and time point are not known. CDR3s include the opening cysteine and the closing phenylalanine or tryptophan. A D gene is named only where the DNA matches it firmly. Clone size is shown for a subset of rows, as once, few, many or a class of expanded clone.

CDR3 DNA: TGTGCCAGCAGCTTAGATTTGGCATCTGAAGCTTTCTTT
CDR3 protein: CASSLDLASEAFF
clone size: .
V gene: TRBV11-2
D gene: .
J gene: TRBJ1-1

CDR3 DNA: TGTGCCAGCAGTTTAGGGGCAGACCCCTATAATTCACCCCTCCACTTT
CDR3 protein: CASSLGADPYNSPLHF
clone size: .
V gene: TRBV27
D gene: .
J gene: TRBJ1-6

CDR3 DNA: TGTGCCACTGAACGGGGCGGAAACACCGGGGAGCTGTTTTTT
CDR3 protein: CATERGGNTGELFF
clone size: few
V gene: TRBV4-2
D gene: .
J gene: TRBJ2-2

CDR3 DNA: TGTGCCAGCAGCCGGGACACCGACTTCTATGGCTACACCTTC
CDR3 protein: CASSRDTDFYGYTF
clone size: .
V gene: TRBV25-1
D gene: .
J gene: TRBJ1-2

CDR3 DNA: TGTGCCAGCAGCCAAGATCCTGACCCCCTGACAGATACGCAGTATTTT
CDR3 protein: CASSQDPDPLTDTQYF
clone size: few
V gene: TRBV4-2
D gene: .
J gene: TRBJ2-3

CDR3 DNA: TGCGCCAGCAGCCAAGAAAGCTCTGGGGCCAACGTCCTGACTTTC
CDR3 protein: CASSQESSGANVLTF
clone size: few
V gene: TRBV4-1
D gene: .
J gene: TRBJ2-6

CDR3 DNA: TGTGCCACCAGCAGAGATATTAGGACCCAGTACTTC
CDR3 protein: CATSRDIRTQYF
clone size: .
V gene: TRBV15
D gene: .
J gene: TRBJ2-5

CDR3 DNA: TGCAGCGGACAGGTCTCTGGGGCCAACGTCCTGACTTTC
CDR3 protein: CSGQVSGANVLTF
clone size: few
V gene: TRBV29-1
D gene: .
J gene: TRBJ2-6

CDR3 DNA: TGTGCCAGCAGCCCAAGCGGGGGGGAAGAGAACACTGAAGCTTTCTTT
CDR3 protein: CASSPSGGEENTEAFF
clone size: many
V gene: TRBV7-9
D gene: .
J gene: TRBJ1-1

CDR3 DNA: TGTGCCAGCAGCTTAGAGGTCGAAAATCAGCCCCAGCATTTT
CDR3 protein: CASSLEVENQPQHF
clone size: few
V gene: TRBV7-9
D gene: .
J gene: TRBJ1-5

CDR3 DNA: TGTGCCAGCAGCTTACGACTCAGCTCTGGAAACACCATATATTTT
CDR3 protein: CASSLRLSSGNTIYF
clone size: .
V gene: TRBV5-6
D gene: .
J gene: TRBJ1-3

CDR3 DNA: TGTGCCAGCAGTCATCCTGGGGGGGCCCAGTACTTC
CDR3 protein: CASSHPGGAQYF
clone size: .
V gene: TRBV28
D gene: TRBD2
J gene: TRBJ2-5

CDR3 DNA: TGCAGTGCTGGAGAAGGGACAGGGGTACAGGAGCAGTTCTTC
CDR3 protein: CSAGEGTGVQEQFF
clone size: .
V gene: TRBV20-1
D gene: TRBD1
J gene: TRBJ2-1

CDR3 DNA: TGCGCCAGCAGCCAAGATGTACGAGGGCTGGGAGAAAAACTGTTTTTT
CDR3 protein: CASSQDVRGLGEKLFF
clone size: .
V gene: TRBV4-3
D gene: .
J gene: TRBJ1-4

CDR3 DNA: TGTGCCAGCAGTGATACAGGGGAAGCTTTCTTT
CDR3 protein: CASSDTGEAFF
clone size: few
V gene: TRBV21-1
D gene: .
J gene: TRBJ1-1

CDR3 DNA: TGCGCCAGCAGACGACAGGGAGGAGTGTCTGAAGCTTTCTTT
CDR3 protein: CASRRQGGVSEAFF
clone size: few
V gene: TRBV5-1
D gene: TRBD1
J gene: TRBJ1-1

CDR3 DNA: TGCGCCAGCAGCGCGTTATACAGTAACACCGGGGAGCTGTTTTTT
CDR3 protein: CASSALYSNTGELFF
clone size: few
V gene: TRBV5-1
D gene: .
J gene: TRBJ2-2

CDR3 DNA: TGTGCCCCGAAAAAGGGGGGGTCTTACACCGGGGAGCTGTTTTTT
CDR3 protein: CAPKKGGSYTGELFF
clone size: few
V gene: TRBV6-2/TRBV6-3
D gene: .
J gene: TRBJ2-2

CDR3 DNA: TGCAGCGTTGAAGCAGGATCTGGGGCCAACGTCCTGACTTTC
CDR3 protein: CSVEAGSGANVLTF
clone size: many
V gene: TRBV29-1
D gene: .
J gene: TRBJ2-6

CDR3 DNA: TGTGCCAGCAGCTCCCCGCTAGCGGGGGAAAGCACAGATACGCAGTATTTT
CDR3 protein: CASSSPLAGESTDTQYF
clone size: .
V gene: TRBV7-2
D gene: TRBD2
J gene: TRBJ2-3

CDR3 DNA: TGTGCCAGCAGCCATTTGTACTACGAGCAGTACTTC
CDR3 protein: CASSHLYYEQYF
clone size: .
V gene: TRBV7-9
D gene: .
J gene: TRBJ2-7

CDR3 DNA: TGTGCCAGCAGCATCAGACAGGACCACACTGAAGCTTTCTTT
CDR3 protein: CASSIRQDHTEAFF
clone size: .
V gene: TRBV9
D gene: .
J gene: TRBJ1-1

CDR3 DNA: TGCGCCAGCAGCCAAGATCCCCGGGGGACCTCCTACGAGCAGTACTTC
CDR3 protein: CASSQDPRGTSYEQYF
clone size: few
V gene: TRBV4-3
D gene: .
J gene: TRBJ2-7

CDR3 DNA: TGTGCCATCCCGGATCGAAACACCGGGGAGCTGTTTTTT
CDR3 protein: CAIPDRNTGELFF
clone size: .
V gene: TRBV10-3
D gene: .
J gene: TRBJ2-2

CDR3 DNA: TGCAGCGTTGAAGAACTAGCGCGTTACAATGAGCAGTTCTTC
CDR3 protein: CSVEELARYNEQFF
clone size: .
V gene: TRBV29-1
D gene: TRBD2
J gene: TRBJ2-1